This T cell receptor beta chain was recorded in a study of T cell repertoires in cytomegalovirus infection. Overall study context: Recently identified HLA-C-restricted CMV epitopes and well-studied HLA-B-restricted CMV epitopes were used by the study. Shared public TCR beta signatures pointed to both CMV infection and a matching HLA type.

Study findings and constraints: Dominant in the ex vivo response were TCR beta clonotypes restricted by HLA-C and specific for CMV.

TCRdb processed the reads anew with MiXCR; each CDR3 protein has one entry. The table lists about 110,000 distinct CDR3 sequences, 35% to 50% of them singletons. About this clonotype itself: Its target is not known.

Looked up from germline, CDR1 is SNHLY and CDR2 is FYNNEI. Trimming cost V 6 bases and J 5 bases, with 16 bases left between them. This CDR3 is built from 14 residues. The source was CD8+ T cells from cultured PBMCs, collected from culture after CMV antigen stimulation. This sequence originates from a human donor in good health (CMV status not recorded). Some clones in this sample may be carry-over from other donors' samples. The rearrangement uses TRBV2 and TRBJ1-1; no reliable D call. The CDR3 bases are TGTGCCAGCAGCCCGACGGCTGTGGGAACTGAAGCTTTCTTT. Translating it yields CASSPTAVGTEAFF.